Here is one T cell receptor beta chain with its context. Measured with immunoSEQ multiplex PCR; TCRdb has only the in-frame clones, and not every one. Of tens of thousands of clones in the sample, around 97% were seen once. These data belong to a study of technical replicates of blood from several donors. Germline loops: CDR1 SGHRS, CDR2 YFSETQ. V shed 2 bases, J shed 8 bases, and the junction held 13 bases outside the gene matches. There are 16 residues in the CDR3. The receptor was derived from a human donor in good health. The V gene is TRBV5-1, the J gene TRBJ2-1; 7 bases align to TRBD1. Input material: T cells isolated from PBMCs. The CDR3 nucleotides are TGCGCCAGCAGCTTCCGAATCGACAGGGCTGTGGATGAGCAGTTCTTC. Translated, it gives CASSFRIDRAVDEQFF.